This T cell receptor beta chain was sequenced for a study of CD8+ T cells in alopecia areata. Turning to the study itself: Those treated were given oral tofacitinib at 5 to 10 mg twice daily.

Germline assignment: CDR1 GTSNPN and CDR2 SVGIG (reference sequence). Trimming removed 1 base from V and 7 bases from J, with 11 bases in between. There are 12 residues in the CDR3. Sequencing templates came from extracted RNA that was reverse transcribed into cDNA. The data were produced by immunoSEQ multiplex PCR, yet TCRdb's version contains in-frame clones alone and is incomplete. Here the sample spans more than 200,000 clones, around two thirds being singletons. Punch biopsies of lesional scalp, plus peripheral blood, were taken from alopecia areata patients. This specimen was CD4+ T cells sorted from blood, taken at week 0. The chain has TRBV30 and TRBJ2-7; D is unresolved. This TCR derives from a human donor with alopecia areata. In DNA form, the CDR3 reads TGTGCCTGGAGTGGCCCTCTGGGGGAGCAGTACTTC. Its translation is CAWSGPLGEQYF.